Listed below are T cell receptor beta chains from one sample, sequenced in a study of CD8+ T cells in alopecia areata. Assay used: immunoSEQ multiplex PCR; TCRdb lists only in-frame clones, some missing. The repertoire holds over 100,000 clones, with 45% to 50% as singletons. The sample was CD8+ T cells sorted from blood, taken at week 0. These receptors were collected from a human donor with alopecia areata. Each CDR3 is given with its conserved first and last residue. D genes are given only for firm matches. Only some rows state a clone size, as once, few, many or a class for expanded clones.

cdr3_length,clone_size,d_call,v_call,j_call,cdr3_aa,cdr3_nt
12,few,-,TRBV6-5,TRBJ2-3,CASSYGPDTQYF,TGTGCCAGCAGTTACGGGCCAGATACGCAGTATTTT
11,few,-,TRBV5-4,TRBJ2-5,CASSLTETQYF,TGTGCCAGCAGCTTAACTGAGACCCAGTACTTC
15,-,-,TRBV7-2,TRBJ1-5,CASSFSGGSNQPQHF,TGTGCCAGCAGCTTCTCGGGAGGTAGCAATCAGCCCCAGCATTTT
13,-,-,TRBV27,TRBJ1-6,CASSLSGFSPLHF,TGTGCCAGCAGTTTATCGGGTTTCTCACCCCTCCACTTT
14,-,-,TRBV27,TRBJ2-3,CASSLRVGADTQYF,TGTGCCAGCAGTTTAAGGGTTGGAGCGGATACGCAGTATTTT
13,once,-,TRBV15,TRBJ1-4,CATSRVRYEKLFF,TGTGCCACCAGCCGAGTCCGGTATGAAAAACTGTTTTTT
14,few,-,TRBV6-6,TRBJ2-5,CASSSMGFQETQYF,TGTGCCAGCAGTTCAATGGGATTCCAAGAGACCCAGTACTTC
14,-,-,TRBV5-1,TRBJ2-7,CASSLGDNSYEQYF,TGCGCCAGCAGCTTGGGGGACAACTCCTACGAGCAGTACTTC
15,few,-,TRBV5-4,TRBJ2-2,CASSRKGKNTGELFF,TGTGCCAGCAGCCGGAAGGGGAAGAACACCGGGGAGCTGTTTTTT
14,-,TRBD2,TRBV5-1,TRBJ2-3,CASKSAGEEDTQYF,TGCGCCAGCAAATCGGCGGGGGAGGAAGATACGCAGTATTTT
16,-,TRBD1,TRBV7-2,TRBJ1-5,CASSLSDRVVNQPQHF,TGTGCCAGCAGCTTAAGCGACAGGGTGGTCAATCAGCCCCAGCATTTT
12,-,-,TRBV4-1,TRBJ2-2,CASRPNTGELFF,TGCGCCAGCAGACCCAACACCGGGGAGCTGTTTTTT
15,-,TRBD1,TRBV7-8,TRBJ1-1,CASSSIGQGETEAFF,TGTGCCAGCAGCTCAATCGGACAGGGCGAGACTGAAGCTTTCTTT
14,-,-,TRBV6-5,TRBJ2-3,CASSYSTGTDTQYF,TGTGCCAGCAGTTACTCGACAGGAACAGATACGCAGTATTTT
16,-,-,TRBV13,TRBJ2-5,CASSTQTSPVEETQYF,TGTGCCAGCAGCACACAGACTAGTCCCGTTGAGGAGACCCAGTACTTC
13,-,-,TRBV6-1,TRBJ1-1,CASRGPRGAEAFF,TGTGCCAGCAGGGGTCCCAGGGGAGCTGAAGCTTTCTTT
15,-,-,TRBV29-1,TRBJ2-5,CSVEWEVGTQETQYF,TGCAGCGTTGAGTGGGAGGTCGGCACCCAAGAGACCCAGTACTTC
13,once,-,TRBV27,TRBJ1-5,CASSLGPNQPQHF,TGTGCCAGCAGCCTCGGCCCTAATCAGCCCCAGCATTTT
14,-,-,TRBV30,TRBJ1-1,CAWSTPGGSTEAFF,TGTGCCTGGAGTACTCCAGGAGGGTCCACTGAAGCTTTCTTT
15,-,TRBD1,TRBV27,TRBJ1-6,CASSPGQGYNSPLHF,TGTGCCAGCAGCCCAGGACAGGGGTATAATTCACCCCTCCACTTT
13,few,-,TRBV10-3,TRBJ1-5,CAISEILNQPQHF,TGTGCCATCAGTGAGATCCTTAATCAGCCCCAGCATTTT
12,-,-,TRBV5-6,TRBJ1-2,CASSFGDYGYTF,TGTGCCAGCAGCTTCGGGGATTATGGCTACACCTTC
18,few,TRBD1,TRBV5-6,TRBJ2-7,CASSFTPGWGQGDYEQYF,TGTGCCAGCAGCTTCACTCCCGGGTGGGGACAGGGTGACTACGAGCAGTACTTC
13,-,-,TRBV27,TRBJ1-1,CASTQHPNTEAFF,TGTGCCAGCACCCAACACCCCAACACTGAAGCTTTCTTT
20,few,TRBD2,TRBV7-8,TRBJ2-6,CASSLTGGGSPHSGANVLTF,TGTGCCAGCAGCTTAACGGGAGGAGGGAGTCCACACTCTGGGGCCAACGTCCTGACTTTC
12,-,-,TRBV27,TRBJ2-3,CASSLPPDTQYF,TGTGCCAGCAGTTTACCCCCAGATACGCAGTATTTT
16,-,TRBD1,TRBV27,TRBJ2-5,CASSRNPGQGRETQYF,TGTGCCAGCAGCCGTAATCCGGGACAGGGACGGGAGACCCAGTACTTC
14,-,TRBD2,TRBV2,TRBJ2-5,CAGGASGRPLAQYF,TGTGCCGGGGGGGCTAGCGGGCGGCCCTTGGCCCAGTACTTC
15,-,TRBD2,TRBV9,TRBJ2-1,CASSAGTSGGNEQFF,TGTGCCAGCAGCGCCGGGACTAGCGGGGGGAATGAGCAGTTCTTC
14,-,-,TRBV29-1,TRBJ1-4,CSATGVGGFEKLFF,TGCAGCGCGACGGGGGTAGGGGGTTTTGAAAAACTGTTTTTT
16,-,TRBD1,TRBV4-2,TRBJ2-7,CASSLWTGPDSYEQYF,TGTGCCAGCAGCCTTTGGACAGGGCCCGACTCCTACGAGCAGTACTTC
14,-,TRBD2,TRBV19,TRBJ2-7,CASSIGGDVYEQYF,TGTGCCAGTAGTATCGGGGGGGACGTCTACGAGCAGTACTTC
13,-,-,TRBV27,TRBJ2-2,CASSFEGWGELFF,TGTGCCAGCAGTTTCGAGGGCTGGGGGGAGCTGTTTTTT
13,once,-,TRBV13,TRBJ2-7,CASSLGRGPEQYF,TGTGCCAGCAGCTTAGGACGGGGCCCCGAGCAGTACTTC
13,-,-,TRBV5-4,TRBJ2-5,CASSLDRQETQYF,TGTGCCAGCAGCCTTGACAGACAAGAGACCCAGTACTTC
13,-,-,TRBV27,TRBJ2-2,CASSLSNTGELFF,TGTGCCAGCAGTTTATCGAACACCGGGGAGCTGTTTTTT
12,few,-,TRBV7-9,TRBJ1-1,CASNQGNTEAFF,TGTGCCAGCAACCAGGGGAACACTGAAGCTTTCTTT
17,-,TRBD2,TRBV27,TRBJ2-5,CASSTEGGLAGAETQYF,TGTGCCAGCAGTACCGAAGGAGGACTAGCGGGGGCGGAGACCCAGTACTTC
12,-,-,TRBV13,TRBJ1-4,CASSLTSGQLFF,TGTGCCAGCAGCTTAACCTCGGGACAACTGTTTTTT
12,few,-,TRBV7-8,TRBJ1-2,CASSPPLETEVF,TGTGCCAGCAGCCCCCCCCTTGAGACAGAGGTCTTC
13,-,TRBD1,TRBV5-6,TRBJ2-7,CASRRDRGSEQYF,TGTGCCAGCAGAAGGGACAGGGGATCTGAGCAGTACTTC
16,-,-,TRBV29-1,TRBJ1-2,CSVEDLDRTTNYGYTF,TGCAGCGTTGAAGACCTCGACAGAACAACTAACTATGGCTACACCTTC